These T cell receptor beta chains were read from a single sample in a study of T cells after yellow fever vaccination. TCRdb re-called the 5' RACE reads with MiXCR, one entry per CDR3 protein. The table shows fewer than 350,000 distinct CDR3 sequences, with approximately 4.5% occurring only once. The starting material was PBMCs, obtained 15 days after the yellow fever booster vaccination. Receptors originate from a man between 18 and 35 years old who received the YFV17D yellow fever vaccine. CDR3s include the opening cysteine and the closing phenylalanine or tryptophan. D genes are given only for firm matches. Clone size appears in some rows only: once, few, many, or a class for an expanded clone.

D gene	J gene	clone size	V gene	CDR3 DNA	CDR3 protein
.	TRBJ2-2	many	TRBV20-1	TGCAGTGCTAGAGATACGGTCAACGACCGGACCGGGGAGCTGTTTTTT	CSARDTVNDRTGELFF
.	TRBJ2-1	many	TRBV6-2/TRBV6-3	TGTGCCAGCAGTTACTTCTCGGGCGCCTACAATGAGCAGTTCTTC	CASSYFSGAYNEQFF
.	TRBJ1-3	few	TRBV7-2	TGTGCCAGCAGCTTAGTTACCTCTGGAAACACCATATATTTT	CASSLVTSGNTIYF
.	TRBJ2-1	many	TRBV29-1	TGCAGCGTTGTAGGGGGTCTTTCCTACAATGAGCAGTTCTTC	CSVVGGLSYNEQFF
TRBD1	TRBJ1-6	.	TRBV15	TGTGCCACCAGCAGTCATTCAGGGGGCGGTGGGTCACCCCTCCACTTT	CATSSHSGGGGSPLHF
.	TRBJ1-2	.	TRBV14	TGTGCCAGCAGCCCTATTCGGGGGGGATATGGCTACACCTTC	CASSPIRGGYGYTF
.	TRBJ2-1	.	TRBV28	TGTGCCAGCAGGGACAAAAGACAGTTCTTC	CASRDKRQFF
TRBD2	TRBJ2-3	many	TRBV14	TGTGCCAGCAGCCCCGGTTTAATTCGGGGGGGAGTCACAGATACGCAGTATTTT	CASSPGLIRGGVTDTQYF
TRBD2	TRBJ2-7	few	TRBV20-1	TGCAGTGCTAGAGATCAGCGGGGCTACGAGCAGTACTTC	CSARDQRGYEQYF
.	TRBJ2-5	.	TRBV5-1	TGCGCCAGCAGCTCACAGGGCAAAGAGACCCAGTACTTC	CASSSQGKETQYF
.	TRBJ2-5	few	TRBV29-1	TGCAGCGAAACCCATATGGGGGAGACCCAGTACTTC	CSETHMGETQYF
.	TRBJ2-3	many	TRBV5-1	TGCGCCAGCAGCACCACTAGATCCCTCGCAGATACGCAGTATTTT	CASSTTRSLADTQYF
.	TRBJ2-3	many	TRBV20-1	TGCAGTGCTAGCGGGGACCCGTCTAGCACAGATACGCAGTATTTT	CSASGDPSSTDTQYF
.	TRBJ2-5	many	TRBV4-3	TGCGCCAGCAGCCAAGATTCCGGAGAGACCCAGTACTTC	CASSQDSGETQYF
TRBD1	TRBJ2-5	few	TRBV15	TGTGCCACCAGCAGAGAGACAGGGTGGGAGACCCAGTACTTC	CATSRETGWETQYF
.	TRBJ2-1	few	TRBV5-1	TGCGCCAGCAGCCCGGGCCTCGGGTGGGGGGAGTTCTTC	CASSPGLGWGEFF
.	TRBJ2-2	many	TRBV5-1	TGCGCCAGCAGCTCGGGACGCAACACCGGGGAGCTGTTTTTT	CASSSGRNTGELFF
TRBD2	TRBJ2-3	many	TRBV2	TGTGCCAGCATTCCGGGGGGGCCAGATACGCAGTATTTT	CASIPGGPDTQYF
.	TRBJ1-6	few	TRBV4-1	TGCGCCAGCAGCCCCCTAAAAAGCTCCTATAATTCACCCCTCCACTTT	CASSPLKSSYNSPLHF
.	TRBJ1-2	many	TRBV6-5	TGTGCCAGCAGTTACGACTACCGGAACTATGGCTACACCTTC	CASSYDYRNYGYTF
.	TRBJ1-1	many	TRBV27	TGTGCCAGCAGTTTCAAGCAGAACACTGAAGCTTTCTTT	CASSFKQNTEAFF
.	TRBJ1-1	many	TRBV7-9	TGTGCCAGCAGCTTAGTACAGGCCAATGAAGCTTTCTTT	CASSLVQANEAFF
.	TRBJ1-3	few	TRBV7-2	TGTGCCAGCAGCCCCCATCCCCGTGGAAACACCATATATTTT	CASSPHPRGNTIYF
.	TRBJ1-3	many	TRBV6-6	TGTGCCAGCAGGAGGGGGTTCTCTGGAAACACCATATATTTT	CASRRGFSGNTIYF
.	TRBJ1-5	many	TRBV30	TGTGCCTGGTCCGGGGGGGGCAGCAATCAGCCCCAGCATTTT	CAWSGGGSNQPQHF
.	TRBJ1-2	many	TRBV7-3	TGTGCCAGCAGCTTACGGAGAGTCAGTTCGGGCGGCTACACCTTC	CASSLRRVSSGGYTF
TRBD2	TRBJ2-5	few	TRBV7-2	TGTGCCAGCAGCTCGGGACTAGCGGGGGGCTGGGAGACCCAGTACTTC	CASSSGLAGGWETQYF
.	TRBJ2-3	few	TRBV7-2	TGTGCCAGCAGCTTAGGTGGCCCCGGGGCGCTCACAGATACGCAGTATTTT	CASSLGGPGALTDTQYF
.	TRBJ1-4	.	TRBV7-9	TGTGCCAGCAGCTTGACCGAGTCGTTTAGGCCAGGGGATGAAAAACTGTTTTTT	CASSLTESFRPGDEKLFF
TRBD1	TRBJ1-2	many	TRBV4-3	TGCGCCAGCAGCCAAGGGGACAGACGGGGTGGCTACACCTTC	CASSQGDRRGGYTF
.	TRBJ2-3	many	TRBV7-9	TGTGCCAGCAGCTGGGACCTAAGCACAGATACGCAGTATTTT	CASSWDLSTDTQYF
TRBD1	TRBJ2-3	.	TRBV2	TGTGCCAGCAGACCGGGACAGGGGGTCCCAGATACGCAGTATTTT	CASRPGQGVPDTQYF
TRBD2	TRBJ2-1	many	TRBV6-4	TGTGCCAGCAGTGACTCGGATAGCGGGGGTGGCGAGCAGTTCTTC	CASSDSDSGGGEQFF
TRBD2	TRBJ2-7	many	TRBV7-2	TGTGCCAGCAGCTTCGCGGGGGGGCGGGAGCAGTACTTC	CASSFAGGREQYF
.	TRBJ2-2	many	TRBV29-1	TGCAGCGTTGGGGATAACAGGACGAACACCGGGGAGCTGTTTTTT	CSVGDNRTNTGELFF
.	TRBJ2-3	.	TRBV7-8	TGTGCCAGCAGCTTAGCGTATCCGGGTTCGAGCACAGATACGCAGTATTTT	CASSLAYPGSSTDTQYF
TRBD1	TRBJ2-2	many	TRBV6-5	TGTGCCAGCAGAATTGCAGGGGGTGGCGGGGAGCTGTTTTTT	CASRIAGGGGELFF
TRBD2	TRBJ2-3	few	TRBV4-2	TGTGCCAGCAGCCTTGGTCTGGCGGGGGGGGCAGATACGCAGTATTTT	CASSLGLAGGADTQYF
.	TRBJ1-1	many	TRBV7-9	TGTGCCAGCAGCTTCGGGGCGGGGAACACTGAAGCTTTCTTT	CASSFGAGNTEAFF
TRBD2	TRBJ2-3	few	TRBV20-1	TGCAGTGCTGGAGAGCGGGGGAGCACAGATACGCAGTATTTT	CSAGERGSTDTQYF
.	TRBJ2-7	many	TRBV7-2	TGTGCCAGCAGCTTAGTTGCGGTGGACTCCTACGAGCAGTACTTC	CASSLVAVDSYEQYF
TRBD2	TRBJ2-7	.	TRBV11-2	TGTGCCAGCAGCTTAGTCGGGGGGGGCTACGAGCAGTACTTC	CASSLVGGGYEQYF
TRBD2	TRBJ2-3	few	TRBV28	TGTGCCAGCAGGATGACTAGCGGGGGGGCCGATACGCAGTATTTT	CASRMTSGGADTQYF
.	TRBJ2-7	.	TRBV5-6	TGTGCCAGCAGCCTATCAGGGGTCCTCAAGGACGAGCAGTACTTC	CASSLSGVLKDEQYF
TRBD2	TRBJ2-3	.	TRBV12-3/TRBV12-4	TGTGCCAGCAGTATAGCGGGGGGGCACGCAGATACGCAGTATTTT	CASSIAGGHADTQYF
.	TRBJ2-3	.	TRBV5-1	TGCGCCAGCAGCTCCCGACTAGATTCTTTGGATACGCAGTATTTT	CASSSRLDSLDTQYF
.	TRBJ2-7	few	TRBV9	TGTGCCAGCAGCCCCGAGTCCCACGAGCAGTACTTC	CASSPESHEQYF
.	TRBJ2-6	few	TRBV6-5	TGTGCCAGCAGTTATGAGGGAGCTGGGGCCAACGTCCTGACTTTC	CASSYEGAGANVLTF